The 17 T cell receptor beta chains in this list originate from one sample, sequenced in a study of T cell repertoires in cytomegalovirus infection (dated by TCRdb to between 2018 and 2021). TCRdb shows the sequencer as Illumina HiSeq 1500. TCRdb itself trimmed the public reads at Q25 with fastp, ran MiXCR and retained productive beta chains. Every distinct CDR3 protein forms one entry, paired with its most common genes and DNA. The sample data list approximately 750,000 distinct CDR3 sequences, and less than 40% of these were observed just once. The biggest ten clones account for 2.8% of the sample. The sample consisted of PBMCs. The receptors were gathered from a human donor in good health (CMV status not recorded). Some clones in this sample may be carry-over from other donors' samples.

This chain links TRBV19 with TRBJ2-5; a weak D match, TRBD1 (6 bases). V was trimmed by 4 bases and J by 0 bases, leaving 15 bases between them. The germline V gene has CDR1 LNHDA and CDR2 SQIVND (reference sequence). The CDR3 has 16 amino acids. CDR3 sequence reads: CASSTARTVYQETQYF. The CDR3 DNA follows: TGTGCCAGTAGTACCGCCAGGACAGTGTACCAAGAGACCCAGTACTTC.

The chain couples TRBV11-2 to TRBJ1-6; no clear D gene. CDR1 is SGHAT, CDR2 FQNNGV, per germline. The CDR3 length is 15 residues. Trimming removed 0 bases from V and 0 bases from J, with 3 bases in between. Written as DNA, the CDR3 is TGTGCCAGCAGCTTAGAACCCTCCTATAATTCACCCCTCCACTTT. It translates to CASSLEPSYNSPLHF.

This chain joins TRBV28 and TRBJ2-1; D is possibly TRBD2 (5 bases). Trimming removed 1 base at V and 12 bases at J, with 22 bases between. Germline values: CDR1 MDHEN, CDR2 SYDVKM. The CDR3 extends over 16 amino acids. The CDR3 coding sequence is TGTGCCAGCAGTTTATCGCGCGTTGGGGTGCCCGAGGGGCAGTTCTTC. This gives the protein CASSLSRVGVPEGQFF. Combining the CDR3 with reference TRBV28 and TRBJ2-1 gives the whole variable domain DVKVTQSSRYLVKRTGEKVFLECVQDMDHENMFWYRQDPGLGLRLIYFSYDVKMKEKGDIPEGYSVSREKKERFSLILESASTNQTSMYLCASSLSRVGVPEGQFFGPGTRLTVL.

This clonotype came up a few times. CDR3 DNA: TGCGCCAGCAGCCAAATGCTAGCGGGAGCGAAGCAGTTCTTC. Its translation: CASSQMLAGAKQFF. The V gene is TRBV4-1, the J gene TRBJ2-1, with 10 bases that match TRBD2. The CDR3 sequence is 14 residues long. V was clipped by 2 bases and J by 11 bases; unmatched bases: 6. Germline CDR1 is MGHRA and CDR2 is YSYEKL.

The gene calls are TRBV28 and TRBJ2-4, with a tentative D call TRBD2 (6 bases). The CDR3 extends over 15 amino acids. Germline V CDR1 and CDR2: MDHEN, SYDVKM. The ends were cut back, 4 bases at V and 2 bases at J, with 12 bases in the middle. The CDR3 is CASSSREGTKNIQYF. The CDR3 DNA is TGTGCCAGCAGTTCGCGGGAAGGAACCAAAAACATTCAGTACTTC.

This clonotype has a handful of counts. The chain combines TRBV24-1 with TRBJ1-1; 8 nucleotides line up with TRBD1. This CDR3 spans 20 amino acids. V shed 2 bases, J shed 0 bases, and the junction held 16 bases outside the gene matches. From germline, CDR1 is KGHDR and CDR2 SFDVKD. Here the CDR3 DNA reads TGTGCCACCAGTGATTCGTTTTCCCGTAGGACAGGGCACCTGAACACTGAAGCTTTCTTT. Translating gives CATSDSFSRRTGHLNTEAFF.

This clonotype has ten or more counts. The CDR3 bases are TGTGCCAGCAGACCTCCCGGACAGGGGATATCGACTGGCTACACCTTC. It translates to CASRPPGQGISTGYTF. The chain joins TRBV12-3 or TRBV12-4 to TRBJ1-2; 9 positions agree with TRBD1. Trimming cost V 6 bases and J 7 bases; bases outside gene matches: 15. The CDR3 sequence is 16 residues long.

A few counts support this clonotype. The chain carries TRBV10-3 and TRBJ1-5; TRBD1 is a possible D gene (5 bases). V lost 0 bases to trimming and J lost 6 bases, with 9 bases between them. The CDR3 contains 14 residues. Germline V CDR1 and CDR2: ENHRY, SYGVKD. The CDR3 here is CAISESLGAQPQHF. The DNA of the CDR3 is TGTGCCATCAGTGAGTCCCTAGGGGCTCAGCCCCAGCATTTT.

The rearrangement uses TRBV19 and TRBJ1-1; 12 bases agree with TRBD1. With 5 bases clipped from V and 11 bases from J, the junction kept 15 bases outside the gene matches. CDR3 size: 16 residues. Germline lookup yields CDR1 LNHDA and CDR2 SQIVND (reference sequence). This CDR3 reads CASSPSSGTGGRSAFF. CDR3 DNA sequence: TGTGCCAGTAGTCCCTCCTCCGGGACAGGGGGCAGGTCGGCTTTCTTT.

The chain employs TRBV29-1 and TRBJ2-3; 10 nucleotides match TRBD2. Germline V lookup: CDR1 SQVTM, CDR2 ANQGSEA. Trimming cost V 1 base and J 0 bases; bases outside gene matches: 7. The CDR3 runs to 17 residues. This CDR3 is CSVEGLAGATSTDTQYF. Written as DNA, the CDR3 is TGCAGCGTTGAAGGCCTAGCGGGGGCCACTAGCACAGATACGCAGTATTTT.

Only a few counts were recorded for this clonotype. This chain joins TRBV12-3 or TRBV12-4 and TRBJ2-3; tentatively, D is TRBD2 (5 bases). The ends were cut back, 1 base at V and 2 bases at J, with 7 bases in the middle. The CDR3 covers 14 residues. This CDR3 reads CASSLGTLTDTQYF. In DNA, the CDR3 is TGTGCCAGCAGTTTAGGGACTCTCACAGATACGCAGTATTTT.

J is TRBJ2-1 and V is TRBV10-3; TRBD2 aligns across 8 bases. Germline-derived CDR1 and CDR2 are ENHRY and SYGVKD. V shed 5 bases, J shed 10 bases, and the junction held 10 bases outside the gene matches. The CDR3 is 14 residues long. In DNA form, the CDR3 reads TGTGCCATCAGTACCTCGTCCGGCGGGGGGGAGCAGTTCTTC. It codes for CAISTSSGGGEQFF.

This chain connects TRBV28 to TRBJ2-7, with TRBD1 identical over 7 bases. The CDR3 contains 12 residues. Germline CDR1 MDHEN, CDR2 SYDVKM. The junction had 9 bases not matched to a gene; V was cut back by 10 bases and J by 6 bases. CDR3 DNA: TGTGCCACCGAGGGGGCCCTCAGCGAGCAGTACTTC. It specifies CATEGALSEQYF.

This clonotype has only a few counts. This chain links TRBV28 with TRBJ1-1; 7 bases agree with TRBD1. Germline CDR1 and CDR2: MDHEN and SYDVKM. CDR3 length: 13 amino acids. V trimming: 7 bases; J trimming: 12 bases; junction bases outside the gene matches: 14. CDR3 loop: CASILRARGRSFF. CDR3 in DNA: TGTGCCAGCATACTTAGGGCGAGGGGGCGCTCTTTCTTT.

This clonotype was observed once. A single base separates this from a much larger clone, so it may be a read error. J is TRBJ1-2 and V is TRBV12-3 or TRBV12-4; D uncertain. The CDR3 loop spans 12 amino acids. CDR3 amino acids: CASSLYGYVYTF. CDR3 DNA sequence: TGTGCCAGCAGTTTATACGGATATGTCTACACCTTC.

This clonotype occurred a few times. The genes are TRBV19 and TRBJ1-1, with D possibly TRBD1 on 5 matching bases. Trimming stripped 7 bases from V and 4 bases from J, with 7 bases between. The CDR3 runs 11 residues. Germline V lookup: CDR1 LNHDA, CDR2 SQIVND (reference sequence). Written as DNA, the CDR3 is TGTGCCAGTACTCAGGGCACTGAAGCTTTCTTT. Translated, it gives CASTQGTEAFF.

This clonotype was found many times. The rearrangement uses TRBV28 and TRBJ2-2; 10 positions match TRBD2. Germline CDR1 is MDHEN and CDR2 is SYDVKM. There are 19 residues in the CDR3. After removal of 5 bases from V and 2 bases from J, the junction contained 14 bases not matched to a gene. DNA for the CDR3: TGTGCCAGCAGTGTCATTCTTCAAACTAGCGGGGCCAACACCGGGGAGCTGTTTTTT. It is translated as CASSVILQTSGANTGELFF.